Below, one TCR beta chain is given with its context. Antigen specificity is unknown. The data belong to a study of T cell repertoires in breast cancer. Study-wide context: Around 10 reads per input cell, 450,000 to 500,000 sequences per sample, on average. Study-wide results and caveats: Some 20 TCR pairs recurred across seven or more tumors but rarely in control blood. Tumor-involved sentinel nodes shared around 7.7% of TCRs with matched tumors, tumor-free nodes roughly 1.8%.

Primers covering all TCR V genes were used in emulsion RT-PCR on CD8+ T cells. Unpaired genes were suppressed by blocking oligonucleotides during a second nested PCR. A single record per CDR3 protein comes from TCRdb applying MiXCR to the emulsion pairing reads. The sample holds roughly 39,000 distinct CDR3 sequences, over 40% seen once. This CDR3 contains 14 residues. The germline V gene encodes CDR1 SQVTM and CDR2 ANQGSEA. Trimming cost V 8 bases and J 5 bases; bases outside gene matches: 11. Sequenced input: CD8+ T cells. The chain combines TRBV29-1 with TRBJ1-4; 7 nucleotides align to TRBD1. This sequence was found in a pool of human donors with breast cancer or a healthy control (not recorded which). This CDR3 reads CSIRAGTANEKLFF. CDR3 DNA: TGCAGCATACGAGCGGGGACAGCAAATGAAAAACTGTTTTTT. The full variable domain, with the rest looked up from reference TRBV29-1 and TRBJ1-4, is SAVISQKPSRDICQRGTSLTIQCQVDSQVTMMFWYRQQPGQSLTLIATANQGSEATYESGFVIDKFPISRPNLTFSTLTVSNMSPEDSSIYLCSIRAGTANEKLFFGSGTQLSVL.